The text below deals with one T cell receptor beta chain. This sample is drawn from a study of blood T cell repertoires in COVID-19. The overall study: T cells, B-cell-depleted T cells, or PBMCs provided the cDNA or gDNA that served as material.

The Seattle patients, enrolled during active infection, were followed longitudinally. Losses at the gene ends were 6 bases for V and 8 bases for J; bases not matched to a gene: 9. Germline V gives CDR1 MNHNY, CDR2 SVGAGI (reference sequence). The CDR3 loop spans 13 amino acids. Here immunoSEQ multiplex PCR was the method, and the copy in TCRdb shows in-frame clones only, minus some. This sample carries some 180,000 clones, more than 75% of them seen once, and the ten largest clones take about 6.5%. The chain links TRBV6-6 to TRBJ1-2, with 7 positions matching TRBD1. The sample consisted of peripheral blood. This sequence originates from a woman aged 40-49 years with COVID-19, enrolled during active disease. The CDR3, as DNA: TGTGCCAGCAGCAAGGGGGCAATGTACGGCTACACCTTC. It specifies CASSKGAMYGYTF.